This T cell receptor beta chain appears in the sequencing data of a study of blood T cell repertoires in COVID-19. The wider study: COVID-19 samples collected from the United States, Italy and Spain covered acute and convalescent phases. The cDNA or gDNA used as material had been derived from T cells, B-cell-depleted T cells, or PBMCs.

Deletions cut 3 bases from V and 1 base from J, with 12 bases between. This CDR3 has 15 residues. CDR1 MNHEY and CDR2 SMNVEV come from the germline V gene (reference sequence). Clones were read by immunoSEQ multiplex PCR, and TCRdb kept only the in-frame ones, dropping some. Altogether some 250,000 clones are present, over 70% being singletons, with the ten largest covering 6% to 9.5%. Sequencing used peripheral blood. This TCR was sampled from an elderly woman with acute or convalescent COVID-19. The genes are TRBV27 and TRBJ1-1, with no clear D. This CDR3 reads CASSFALGGNTEAFF. The CDR3 DNA is TGTGCCAGCAGTTTCGCGTTGGGAGGGAACACTGAAGCTTTCTTT.